This T cell receptor (beta chain) was recovered during a study of regulatory T cells in long-lasting Graves disease. Study-wide findings and caveats: Few sampled subjects may have lowered accuracy.

Trimming pared 1 base from V and 7 bases from J, leaving 11 bases between. CDR3 length: 14 residues. Germline V lookup: CDR1 MGHRA, CDR2 YSYEKL. Arm-PCR of CDR3 regions and iRepertoire HTBI primers were the basis on which TCR beta libraries were built. TCRdb analysed the multiplex PCR reads with MiXCR anew, one entry per CDR3 protein. The data show 350,000 to 450,000 distinct CDR3 sequences, under 15% seen once. Time point of the sample: newly diagnosed GD, antithyroid drugs for less than 3 months. Construction of the TCR library relied on RNA isolated from PBMCs. Of note for this clonotype: Its antigen is not known.

In addition, the sample was reused for a study of T cells in Graves' hyperthyroidism and ophthalmopathy.

The chain combines TRBV4-1 with TRBJ2-1; D not certain. The sample was peripheral blood mononuclear cells (PBMCs), taken at new diagnosis, from a patient treated with antithyroid drugs. The source of this sequence is a woman aged 25 to 39 with Graves disease. CDR3 nucleotides: TGCGCCAGCAGCCAAGTTGGCGGAACAAATGAGCAGTTCTTC. Translation: CASSQVGGTNEQFF.